The sequence of this T cell receptor beta chain was determined in a study of T-cell reconstitution after alpha-beta-depleted transplantation in children. This clonotype occurred many times. The TCRbeta library incorporated unique molecular identifiers. TCRdb re-derived calls from the PCR reads in MiXCR, one entry per CDR3 protein. The table has some 300,000 distinct CDR3 sequences, 10% to 13% seen once. Trimming took 8 bases from V and 4 from J; bases not matched to a gene: 6. Germline CDR1 MNHNY, CDR2 SVGAGI (reference sequence). The CDR3 has 13 residues. The specimen was PBMCs from the stem cell graft donor, collected from the stem cell graft. V gene TRBV6-6 combines with J gene TRBJ1-1; 8 bases are a match to TRBD1. The sequence came from a human donor who donated a stem cell graft to a child with acute lymphoblastic leukemia. CDR3 DNA sequence: TGTGCCAGCGCTCCCACAGGGGGCACTGAAGCTTTCTTT. Its translation: CASAPTGGTEAFF.